The rows below give T cell receptor beta chains drawn from one sample of a study of identical twins. TCRdb re-derived calls from the 5' RACE reads in MiXCR, one entry per CDR3 protein. The sample comprises approximately 500,000 distinct CDR3 sequences, about 16% of which are singletons, and roughly 0.43% rests with the top ten. This same sample was also taken into another study, of yellow fever vaccine responses in identical twins.

Sequences were obtained from CD4+ T cells sorted from blood. These receptors were taken from a woman younger than 35 in good health. The CDR3 runs from the conserved cysteine through the conserved F or W. D genes are given only for firm matches. Only some rows state a clone size, as once, few, many or a class for expanded clones.

J	V	D	size	CDR3	DNA
TRBJ2-1	TRBV10-3	.	few	CAITKAVFNEQFF	TGTGCCATCACCAAGGCAGTTTTTAATGAGCAGTTCTTC
TRBJ2-7	TRBV7-8	TRBD2	many	CASSLAGSSGFDEQYF	TGTGCCAGCAGCTTAGCGGGGTCTAGCGGGTTCGACGAGCAGTACTTC
TRBJ2-7	TRBV7-8	TRBD1	.	CASSTTGGYEQYF	TGTGCCAGCAGCACGACAGGGGGCTACGAGCAGTACTTC
TRBJ1-2	TRBV11-1	TRBD1	few	CASSLVGDRAPANYGYTF	TGTGCCAGCAGCTTAGTCGGGGACAGGGCACCAGCTAACTATGGCTACACCTTC
TRBJ2-6	TRBV12-5	.	few	CASEGRGTSSGANVLTF	TGTGCTAGTGAAGGGCGCGGGACGAGCTCTGGGGCCAACGTCCTGACTTTC
TRBJ1-6	TRBV12-3/TRBV12-4	TRBD1	few	CASSLEGQGRDSSPLHF	TGTGCCAGCAGTTTAGAAGGACAGGGTCGGGATAGTTCACCCCTCCACTTT
TRBJ2-7	TRBV20-1	TRBD2	.	CSAKTSGRAPDEQYF	TGCAGTGCAAAAACTAGCGGGAGGGCCCCGGACGAGCAGTACTTC
TRBJ1-3	TRBV4-1	.	few	CASSHGKGDPLGNTIYF	TGCGCCAGCAGCCATGGGAAGGGCGACCCTCTCGGAAACACCATATATTTT
TRBJ2-5	TRBV29-1	TRBD1	few	CSVRDRGFVETQYF	TGCAGCGTTCGGGACAGGGGGTTCGTCGAGACCCAGTACTTC
TRBJ2-2	TRBV4-1	.	.	CASSQERFGELFF	TGCGCCAGCAGCCAAGAGAGATTCGGGGAGCTGTTTTTT
TRBJ2-7	TRBV2	.	few	CASSEDLGARGLDEQYF	TGTGCCAGCAGTGAAGATCTAGGGGCCAGGGGTTTGGACGAGCAGTACTTC
TRBJ2-7	TRBV5-1	.	.	CASSIRTSNAVEQYF	TGCGCCAGCAGCATAAGGACGTCCAATGCGGTCGAGCAGTACTTC
TRBJ2-3	TRBV7-6	.	.	CASSFGVSTDTQYF	TGTGCCAGCAGCTTTGGAGTTAGCACAGATACGCAGTATTTT
TRBJ2-5	TRBV12-3/TRBV12-4	.	many	CASSLRGTETQYF	TGTGCCAGCAGTTTAAGGGGGACAGAGACCCAGTACTTC
TRBJ2-2	TRBV12-3/TRBV12-4	.	few	CASRLALTGELFF	TGTGCCAGCAGACTCGCTCTCACCGGGGAGCTGTTTTTT
TRBJ2-7	TRBV5-6	TRBD1	.	CASSFQGAYEQYF	TGTGCCAGCAGCTTCCAGGGGGCGTACGAGCAGTACTTC
TRBJ1-1	TRBV10-1	.	few	CASRVNMNTEAFF	TGCGCCAGCAGGGTGAATATGAACACTGAAGCTTTCTTT
TRBJ2-2	TRBV20-1	.	few	CSARGRENTGELFF	TGCAGTGCTAGAGGACGAGAGAACACCGGGGAGCTGTTTTTT
TRBJ1-2	TRBV27	.	few	CASSFRGGVLINYGYTF	TGTGCCAGCAGTTTCCGGGGAGGGGTTTTGATTAACTATGGCTACACCTTC
TRBJ2-1	TRBV6-5	TRBD1	few	CASSYTQQGVAGNEQFF	TGTGCCAGCAGTTATACACAACAGGGGGTCGCCGGGAATGAGCAGTTCTTC
TRBJ2-7	TRBV5-1	TRBD1	.	CASSGDRVRHEQYF	TGCGCCAGCAGTGGAGACAGGGTTCGCCACGAGCAGTACTTC
TRBJ2-7	TRBV6-5	.	.	CASSLIPGGTKDEQYF	TGTGCCAGCAGTTTAATCCCGGGCGGTACCAAGGACGAGCAGTACTTC